A selection of T cell receptor beta chains follows, all from one sample in a study of blood T cell repertoires in COVID-19. Generated by immunoSEQ multiplex PCR, the TCRdb table keeps only in-frame clones and is missing some. The sample carries some 250,000 clones, 70% to 90% recorded once. The sequenced sample consisted of peripheral blood. These receptors came from a man between 60 and 70 years old with acute or convalescent COVID-19. Both conserved end residues are part of each CDR3. The D gene is left open where the match is weak. Clone size is not always given. Where it is, it says once, few, many or a class for expanded clones.

j_call | d_call | clone_size | v_call | cdr3_aa | cdr3_nt
TRBJ2-3 | TRBD2 | NA | TRBV28 | CATLTSGSPDTQYF | TGTGCCACCTTGACTAGCGGGAGTCCAGATACGCAGTATTTT
TRBJ2-7 | NA | NA | TRBV3-1/TRBV3-2 | CASSQDLQGREQYF | TGTGCCAGCAGCCAAGATTTACAGGGACGAGAGCAGTACTTC
TRBJ2-7 | NA | NA | TRBV30 | CAWSVLPSSYEQYF | TGTGCCTGGAGTGTACTTCCCTCTTCCTACGAGCAGTACTTC
TRBJ2-1 | TRBD2 | NA | TRBV5-1 | CASSLGTSHNEQFF | TGCGCCAGCAGCTTAGGGACTAGCCATAATGAGCAGTTCTTC
TRBJ2-7 | TRBD2 | once | TRBV25-1 | CASSIGRGRASYEQYF | TGTGCCAGCAGTATAGGGCGCGGGAGGGCCTCCTACGAGCAGTACTTC
TRBJ2-3 | TRBD1 | NA | TRBV10-3 | CAISGQVGDTDTQYF | TGTGCCATCAGCGGACAGGTTGGGGACACAGATACGCAGTATTTT
TRBJ2-3 | TRBD2 | NA | TRBV28 | CASSLLGLAGTDTQYF | TGTGCCAGCAGTTTATTGGGACTAGCGGGCACAGATACGCAGTATTTT
TRBJ1-2 | NA | NA | TRBV2 | CASSAATGYNYGYTF | TGTGCCAGCAGTGCAGCCACAGGATATAACTATGGCTACACCTTC
TRBJ1-1 | NA | NA | TRBV6-5 | CASSYSADTEAFF | TGTGCCAGCAGTTACTCAGCGGACACTGAAGCTTTCTTT
TRBJ1-6 | TRBD1 | NA | TRBV9 | CASSSTGSLHF | TGTGCCAGCAGCTCGACAGGGTCCCTCCACTTT
TRBJ2-1 | NA | NA | TRBV3-1/TRBV3-2 | CASSRDSVRDEQFF | TGTGCCAGCAGCCGGGACTCCGTACGGGATGAGCAGTTCTTC
TRBJ1-3 | NA | once | TRBV7-9 | CASSLSTGTGNTIYF | TGTGCCAGCAGCTTAAGTACAGGGACCGGAAACACCATATATTTT
TRBJ2-7 | TRBD1 | NA | TRBV11-2 | CASSLLPDRGGTYEQYF | TGTGCCAGCAGCTTACTCCCCGACAGGGGGGGGACCTACGAGCAGTACTTC
TRBJ2-1 | TRBD2 | NA | TRBV7-2 | CASSWSGSQYNEQFF | TGTGCCAGCAGCTGGAGCGGGAGTCAATACAATGAGCAGTTCTTC
TRBJ1-5 | NA | NA | TRBV6-5 | CASSHGGSNQPQHF | TGTGCCAGCAGTCACGGGGGGAGCAATCAGCCCCAGCATTTT
TRBJ1-2 | NA | once | TRBV29-1 | CSVGRTQYGYTF | TGCAGCGTTGGTCGGACACAATATGGCTACACCTTC
TRBJ2-3 | TRBD2 | once | TRBV14 | CASSQDLAGGPTDTQYF | TGTGCCAGCAGCCAAGACTTAGCGGGAGGACCCACAGATACGCAGTATTTT
TRBJ1-6 | TRBD1 | once | TRBV11-1 | CASRPGQGYSPLHF | TGTGCCAGCAGACCGGGACAGGGGTATTCACCCCTCCACTTT